A single sample is the source of the 11 T cell receptor beta chains below, sequenced in a study of cytomegalovirus exposure and HLA in healthy donors. Researchers ran the PCR with 60 Vbeta and 13 Jbeta primers. This table comes from immunoSEQ multiplex PCR, and its TCRdb copy is limited to in-frame clones, with some not included. The table shows 150,000 to 200,000 clones, with approximately 82% occurring only once. Sequencing was performed on PBMCs. These receptors all stem from a woman between 18 and 29 years old in good health and CMV-seronegative.

CDR3 sequence: CAISEPRTGSDTQYF. For the CDR3, the DNA is TGTGCCATCAGTGAGCCTAGGACAGGCTCTGATACGCAGTATTTT. The chain couples TRBV10-3 to TRBJ2-3; TRBD1 aligns across 7 bases. The trim removed 2 bases at V and 6 bases at J, leaving 8 bases unmatched. This CDR3 contains 15 residues. Germline V gene lookup returns CDR1 ENHRY and CDR2 SYGVKD.

CDR3 sequence reads: CASEGTSGYEQYF. CDR3 sequence (DNA): TGTGCCTCAGAAGGGACTAGCGGTTACGAGCAGTACTTC. This sequence joins TRBV30 and TRBJ2-7; 11 bases map to TRBD2. The CDR3 consists of 13 residues. The V segment lost 7 bases and the J segment 4 bases; nucleotides outside the gene matches: 6. Germline V gives CDR1 GTSNPN, CDR2 SVGIG (reference sequence).

This chain links TRBV7-9 with TRBJ1-1; 8 bases agree with TRBD1. Germline CDR1 SEHNR, CDR2 FQNEAQ (reference sequence). V was pared by 4 bases and J by 2 bases, with 6 bases of the junction left unmatched. CDR3 length equals 15 residues. The CDR3 region is CASSSKTGANTEAFF. The CDR3 DNA follows: TGTGCCAGCAGCTCGAAGACAGGGGCTAACACTGAAGCTTTCTTT.

CDR3 residues: CASSPGGMSTEAFF. CDR3 coding DNA: TGTGCCAGCAGCCCCGGGGGGATGAGCACTGAAGCTTTCTTT. The chain links TRBV7-8 to TRBJ1-1; weak D call: TRBD1 (5 bases). With 5 bases removed from V and 4 bases from J, the gap between germline ends came to 14 bases. CDR1 is SGHVS and CDR2 is FQNEAQ in the germline V gene. This CDR3 is 14 amino acids long.

The chain is built from TRBV9 and TRBJ1-4, with 11 bases matching TRBD1. The CDR3 consists of 15 residues. The J segment lost 7 bases and the V segment lost 0 bases, leaving 2 bases of the junction unmatched. In germline, CDR1 is SGDLS, CDR2 YYNGEE. CDR3 region: CASSVVGTGGEKLFF. CDR3 coding DNA: TGTGCCAGCAGCGTAGTAGGGACAGGGGGTGAAAAACTGTTTTTT.

V is TRBV7-8 and J is TRBJ1-1, with D unresolved. The length of the CDR3 is 14 residues. V was pared by 3 bases and J by 0 bases, with 8 bases between. The germline gives CDR1 SGHVS, CDR2 FQNEAQ. CDR3 sequence (DNA): TGTGCCAGCAGCTTGAGTAGTTTGAACACTGAAGCTTTCTTT. Its translation: CASSLSSLNTEAFF.

The V gene is TRBV28, the J gene TRBJ2-1, with 7 bases aligning to TRBD1. The CDR3 length is 16 residues. Trimming cost V 2 bases and J 5 bases; bases outside gene matches: 9. The V gene's germline CDR1 is MDHEN and CDR2 SYDVKM. The CDR3 DNA follows: TGTGCCAGCAGTTTAGGTGCCGAGGGGGCTGACAATGAGCAGTTCTTC. It encodes CASSLGAEGADNEQFF.

In its sample, this clone was seen a few times. CDR3: CASSLQGVNTEAFF. The DNA of the CDR3 is TGCGCCAGCAGCTTACAAGGGGTCAACACTGAAGCTTTCTTT. J is TRBJ1-1 and V is TRBV5-1; perhaps TRBD1 as D (5 bases). Germline loops: CDR1 SGHRS, CDR2 YFSETQ. This CDR3 has 14 amino acids. The V and J ends lost 2 bases and 2 bases respectively, with 10 bases between them. The variable domain in full, completed from reference TRBV5-1 and TRBJ1-1, reads KAGVTQTPRYLIKTRGQQVTLSCSPISGHRSVSWYQQTPGQGLQFLFEYFSETQRNKGNFPGRFSGRQFSNSRSEMNVSTLELGDSALYLCASSLQGVNTEAFFGQGTRLTVV.

The chain combines TRBV6-1 with TRBJ1-2; no reliable D call. The CDR3 totals 14 residues. Germline loops: CDR1 MNHNS, CDR2 SASEGT. The V gene lost 6 bases and the J gene lost 2 bases, with 13 bases spanning the gap. CDR3 region: CASRAEGGNYGYTF. As DNA, the CDR3 is TGTGCCAGCAGAGCAGAGGGCGGAAACTATGGCTACACCTTC.

A remark on this clone: The sample contains more than one DNA sequence encoding this CDR3. V gene TRBV19 combines with J gene TRBJ2-7; 9 bases map to TRBD2. Trimming cost V 5 bases and J 1 base; bases outside gene matches: 3. The CDR3 covers 14 residues. CDR1 and CDR2 from the germline V gene are LNHDA and SQIVND (reference sequence). DNA for the CDR3: TGTGCCAGTAGTGCGGGAGGGGTTTCCTACGAGCAGTACTTC. Protein: CASSAGGVSYEQYF.

The V and J genes are TRBV9 and TRBJ2-2; 13 bases align to TRBD2. The V segment lost 4 bases and the J segment 7 bases; nucleotides outside the gene matches: 7. Germline values: CDR1 SGDLS, CDR2 YYNGEE. The CDR3 consists of 16 residues. Written as DNA, the CDR3 is TGTGCCAGCAGCCCAGGACTAGCGGGAGCGGGCGGGGAGCTGTTTTTT. It encodes CASSPGLAGAGGELFF.